The 30 T cell receptor beta chains in this list originate from one sample, sequenced in a study of T cells in localized non-small cell lung cancer. Clones were read by immunoSEQ multiplex PCR, and TCRdb kept only the in-frame ones, dropping some. The sample includes approximately 5,400 clones, under 40% of them seen just once. Specimen: lung tumor tissue, collected before any cancer treatment. All receptors derive from a male donor aged 60 or older with stage I squamous cell lung carcinoma.

The CDR3 here is CASSVGTNYEQYF. The CDR3 coding sequence is TGTGCCAGCAGTGTTGGGACTAACTACGAGCAGTACTTC. The rearrangement joins TRBV6-8 to TRBJ2-7, with TRBD2 matching over 7 bases. The germline gives CDR1 MNHGY, CDR2 SAAAGT. V lost 5 bases, J lost 3 bases, and 4 bases stayed unmatched. The CDR3 is 13 residues long.

The genes are TRBV30 and TRBJ1-5; no clear D gene. The germline CDR1 and CDR2 sequences are GTSNPN and SVGIG (reference sequence). The CDR3 has 13 residues. V lost 0 bases to trimming and J lost 0 bases, with 3 bases between them. The CDR3 sequence is CAWSVRSNQPQHF. The CDR3 DNA follows: TGTGCCTGGAGTGTCCGTAGCAATCAGCCCCAGCATTTT.

The V gene is TRBV14, the J gene TRBJ2-2; D not certain. Between the trimmed V and J ends, which lost 1 base and 3 bases, there was a span of 9 bases. The CDR3 covers 15 residues. Germline loops: CDR1 SGHDN, CDR2 FVKESK. The CDR3 coding sequence is TGTGCCAGCAGCCAAGTCAGGCTGTACACCGGGGAGCTGTTTTTT. Protein: CASSQVRLYTGELFF.

This clone was seen more than once but under ten times. The V call is TRBV9, the J call TRBJ2-7; 11 nucleotides agree with TRBD1. J lost 4 bases, V lost 3 bases, and 0 bases had no gene match. The V gene's germline CDR1 is SGDLS and CDR2 YYNGEE. The CDR3 spans 13 residues. CDR3 protein: CASSGDRGYEQYF. As DNA, the CDR3 is TGTGCCAGCAGCGGGGACAGGGGGTACGAGCAGTACTTC. Using reference TRBV9 and TRBJ2-7 for the parts outside the CDR3, the full variable domain is DSGVTQTPKHLITATGQRVTLRCSPRSGDLSVYWYQQSLDQGLQFLIQYYNGEERAKGNILERFSAQQFPDLHSELNLSSLELGDSALYFCASSGDRGYEQYFGPGTRLTVT.

This clone was picked up a small number of times. The V and J genes are TRBV25-1 and TRBJ1-1; a weak D match, TRBD1 (5 bases). CDR1 MGHDK and CDR2 SYGVNS come from the germline V gene. The CDR3 has 16 amino acids. The V gene lost 1 base and the J gene lost 6 bases, with 18 bases spanning the gap. Written as DNA, the CDR3 is TGTGCCAGCAGTGAATCCGAGGGGTGGAGGGGATCTGAAGCTTTCTTT. Translation: CASSESEGWRGSEAFF. Variable domain in full (rest from reference TRBV25-1 and TRBJ1-1): EADIYQTPRYLVIGTGKKITLECSQTMGHDKMYWYQQDPGMELHLIHYSYGVNSTEKGDLSSESTVSRIRTEHFPLTLESARPSHTSQYLCASSESEGWRGSEAFFGQGTRLTVV.

This clone is categorized as large. The chain employs TRBV9 and TRBJ2-2, with D perhaps being TRBD1 or TRBD2 (5 bases each). Per the germline V gene, CDR1 is SGDLS and CDR2 is YYNGEE. Trimming pared 3 bases from V and 0 bases from J, leaving 9 bases between. The CDR3 extends over 15 amino acids. The CDR3 DNA reads as TGTGCCAGCAGCGGAGGGACGGCGAACACCGGGGAGCTGTTTTTT. Translated: CASSGGTANTGELFF.

The CDR3 DNA reads TGTGCCAGCAGTTCCAGGGGGACCTCGGCGGGCTACACCTTC. Translating gives CASSSRGTSAGYTF. The V gene is TRBV6-8, the J gene TRBJ1-2; 7 bases map to TRBD1. CDR3 length: 14 residues. V lost 4 bases, J lost 8 bases, and 10 bases stayed unmatched. Germline V lookup: CDR1 MNHGY, CDR2 SAAAGT.

The J gene is TRBJ1-6, the V gene TRBV9; unclear D gene. CDR3 length: 13 amino acids. Germline V gives CDR1 SGDLS, CDR2 YYNGEE. Trimming took 1 base from V and 7 from J, leaving 6 bases between them. The CDR3 region is CASSVTINSPLHF. The CDR3 region has the DNA TGTGCCAGCAGCGTAACGATAAATTCACCCCTCCACTTT.

The J gene is TRBJ1-5, the V gene TRBV19, with a possible D match to TRBD1 (5 bases). Trimming removed 4 bases from V and 10 bases from J, with 20 bases in between. Germline loops: CDR1 LNHDA, CDR2 SQIVND (reference sequence). This CDR3 is 15 amino acids long. For the CDR3, the DNA is TGTGCCAGTAGTACGGGGACGTCCACCGGTGGACCCCAGCATTTT. It yields the protein CASSTGTSTGGPQHF.

V usage is TRBV18 and J usage is TRBJ1-3, with D hard to call. V was trimmed by 3 bases and J by 0 bases, leaving 12 bases between them. The CDR3 runs to 16 residues. Germline lookup yields CDR1 KGHSH and CDR2 LQKENI. This chain's CDR3 is CASSPYDASSGNTIYF. Here the CDR3 DNA reads TGTGCCAGCTCACCCTACGATGCATCCTCTGGAAACACCATATATTTT.

This clone is a singleton in its sample. This sequence joins TRBV29-1 and TRBJ1-4, with TRBD1 as a possible D gene (6 bases). V was clipped by 5 bases and J by 4 bases, with 8 bases between them. Germline V gene data show CDR1 as SQVTM and CDR2 as ANQGSEA. The CDR3 runs 12 residues. The CDR3 region is CSVLGGNEKLFF. For the CDR3, the DNA is TGCAGCGTTTTAGGGGGTAATGAAAAACTGTTTTTT.

V usage is TRBV30 and J usage is TRBJ2-3; D call uncertain. The germline V gene has CDR1 GTSNPN and CDR2 SVGIG (reference sequence). The germline V and J ends were trimmed by 1 base and 1 base, with 12 bases remaining between them. There are 15 residues in the CDR3. The CDR3 sequence is CAWSGGSRGTDTQYF. Written as DNA, the CDR3 is TGTGCCTGGAGTGGTGGTTCCCGTGGCACAGATACGCAGTATTTT.

This clone was detected a few times. The chain links TRBV11-3 to TRBJ2-5; weak D call: TRBD2 (6 bases). Trimming shortened V by 5 bases and J by 5 bases, and 18 bases separated the two germline ends. The CDR3 is 15 amino acids. Germline lookup yields CDR1 SGHNT and CDR2 YENEEA. In DNA form, the CDR3 reads TGTGCCAGCAGCACGGGACTTACCATGCGGGAGACCCAGTACTTC. This codes for CASSTGLTMRETQYF. Complete variable domain (other parts from reference TRBV11-3 and TRBJ2-5): EAGVVQSPRYKIIEKKQPVAFWCNPISGHNTLYWYLQNLGQGPELLIRYENEEAVDDSQLPKDRFSAERLKGVDSTLKIQPAELGDSAVYLCASSTGLTMRETQYFGPGTRLLVL.

This clone has a handful of counts. This chain uses TRBV2 with TRBJ2-7; 8 nucleotides line up with TRBD1. Per the germline V gene, CDR1 is SNHLY and CDR2 is FYNNEI. This CDR3 spans 15 amino acids. The junction had 12 bases not matched to a gene; V was cut back by 7 bases and J by 4 bases. CDR3 in DNA: TGTGCCAGCACCTCGGAGGGGACAGGAGCTTACGAGCAGTACTTC. This codes for CASTSEGTGAYEQYF.

The genes are TRBV10-2 and TRBJ2-7; TRBD2 might be the D (6 bases). This CDR3 has 13 amino acids. Germline CDR1 WSHSY, CDR2 SAAADI. V lost 9 bases and J lost 5, with 17 bases in between. In nucleotides, the CDR3 is TGCGCCAGTACTTCTAGCGCGGTCGACGAGCAGTACTTC. This gives the protein CASTSSAVDEQYF.

By its share, this clone is medium-sized. V and J are TRBV11-3 and TRBJ1-2; D gene unclear. The germline gives CDR1 SGHNT, CDR2 YENEEA. The germline V and J ends were trimmed by 3 bases and 5 bases, with 13 bases remaining between them. The CDR3 has 14 residues. CDR3 residues: CASSFGRVGYGYTF. As DNA, the CDR3 is TGTGCCAGCAGCTTCGGACGGGTTGGGTATGGCTACACCTTC.

This clone ranks as medium-sized. The V and J genes are TRBV11-3 and TRBJ1-5; 8 nucleotides match TRBD1. This CDR3 has 15 amino acids. Per the germline V gene, CDR1 is SGHNT and CDR2 is YENEEA. J gave up 6 bases and V 3 bases, and 7 bases lay outside the gene matches. CDR3 sequence (DNA): TGTGCCAGCAGCTTGGCCGGACAGGGCGGTCAGCCCCAGCATTTT. Translation: CASSLAGQGGQPQHF.

The chain links TRBV30 to TRBJ1-5, with D possibly being TRBD1 (5 bases). Germline V gene data show CDR1 as GTSNPN and CDR2 as SVGIG (reference sequence). With 7 bases removed from V and 2 bases from J, the gap between germline ends came to 9 bases. There are 12 residues in the CDR3. The chain's CDR3 is CAFRDGNQPQHF. The CDR3 bases are TGTGCCTTCCGGGACGGCAATCAGCCCCAGCATTTT.

This clone was detected only a few times. The chain carries TRBV14 and TRBJ2-5; no clear D. The CDR3 runs to 12 residues. The germline CDR1 and CDR2 sequences are SGHDN and FVKESK. V gave up 1 base and J gave up 7 bases, with 7 bases separating them. CDR3 sequence: CASSQAWVTQYF. CDR3 DNA: TGTGCCAGCAGCCAAGCTTGGGTGACCCAGTACTTC.

This clone has only one observation. The V call is TRBV5-1, the J call TRBJ1-3, with 7 bases fitting TRBD1. Germline assignment: CDR1 SGHRS and CDR2 YFSETQ. V lost 4 bases, J lost 4 bases, and 5 bases stayed unmatched. CDR3 length: 14 amino acids. CDR3: CASSTGQEGNTIYF. CDR3 DNA sequence: TGCGCCAGCAGCACTGGACAGGAGGGAAACACCATATATTTT.

This clone was counted only a few times. The chain joins TRBV11-3 to TRBJ2-1; no clear D gene. CDR3 length: 14 residues. CDR1 SGHNT and CDR2 YENEEA come from the germline V gene. The V gene lost 2 bases and the J gene lost 11 bases, with 16 bases spanning the gap. The CDR3, as DNA: TGTGCCAGCAGCTTATGGCCTGATAAAATGCAGCAGTTCTTC. Protein product: CASSLWPDKMQQFF.

This clone was detected once. This chain links TRBV12-5 with TRBJ2-1; perhaps TRBD1 as D (8 bases). The CDR3 runs 16 residues. Germline CDR1 is LGHNT and CDR2 is FRNRAP. V was clipped by 1 base and J by 4 bases, with 14 bases between them. DNA of the CDR3: TGTGCTAGTGGTTTGGAAGCGGGACAGGTTTACAATGAGCAGTTCTTC. Translating it yields CASGLEAGQVYNEQFF.

Judged by abundance, this clone is medium-sized. This rearrangement joins TRBV11-3 to TRBJ2-1; a possible D gene is TRBD2 (6 bases). The CDR3 consists of 14 residues. Per germline, CDR1 SGHNT and CDR2 YENEEA. V was shortened by 3 bases and J by 9 bases, with 15 bases between the two germline ends. CDR3 amino acids: CASSFRGMAAEQFF. The CDR3 DNA reads TGTGCCAGCAGCTTTCGCGGGATGGCAGCTGAGCAGTTCTTC.

By frequency in the sample, this clone is medium-sized. V is TRBV6-8 and J is TRBJ1-1; D remains ambiguous. Germline lookup yields CDR1 MNHGY and CDR2 SAAAGT. There are 14 residues in the CDR3. Trimming removed 4 bases at V and 4 bases at J, with 13 bases between. The CDR3 sequence is CASSSSTAITEAFF. The CDR3 DNA is TGTGCCAGCAGTTCCTCCACGGCGATCACTGAAGCTTTCTTT.

In this sample, this clone turned up once. The chain recombines TRBV18 with TRBJ1-2; tentative D call: TRBD1 (6 bases). The germline CDR1 and CDR2 sequences are KGHSH and LQKENI. CDR3 size: 15 residues. V dropped 2 bases and J dropped 8 bases, with 18 bases sitting between them. The CDR3 sequence is CASSPYGQSSGGYTF. The DNA of the CDR3 is TGTGCCAGCTCACCATATGGACAGTCCTCTGGGGGCTACACCTTC.

This clone came up a few times. The chain employs TRBV28 and TRBJ1-5; D is undetermined. V was trimmed by 1 base and J by 9 bases, leaving 16 bases between them. The germline CDR1 and CDR2 sequences are MDHEN and SYDVKM. The CDR3 has 15 residues. The CDR3, as DNA: TGTGCCAGCAGTTTATTCGCTCCCCACGAACCGCCCCAGCATTTT. This translates into CASSLFAPHEPPQHF.

V gene TRBV9 combines with J gene TRBJ2-7, with 9 positions matching TRBD2. The length of the CDR3 is 15 residues. From germline, CDR1 is SGDLS and CDR2 YYNGEE. With V trimmed by 3 bases and J by 3 bases, 7 bases remained unmatched. CDR3 DNA sequence: TGTGCCAGCAGCGGTACCGGGACTAGCCACTACGAGCAGTACTTC. It is translated as CASSGTGTSHYEQYF.

This clone appeared a few times. This chain uses TRBV9 with TRBJ2-2, with D possibly called TRBD1 or TRBD2 (5 bases each). Germline CDR1 SGDLS, CDR2 YYNGEE. The CDR3 is 13 residues long. Trimming stripped 3 bases from V and 6 bases from J, with 9 bases between. CDR3 bases: TGTGCCAGCAGCGCGGGGCCAGCCGGGGAGCTGTTTTTT. It is translated as CASSAGPAGELFF.

This clone qualifies as medium-sized. The chain carries TRBV11-3 and TRBJ1-2; 8 positions agree with TRBD1. CDR3 length: 14 residues. Per the germline V gene, CDR1 is SGHNT and CDR2 is YENEEA. V lost 3 bases to trimming and J lost 4 bases; unmatched junction nucleotides: 4. For the CDR3, the DNA is TGTGCCAGCAGCTTGCAGGGGGCGTCCTATGGCTACACCTTC. Amino acids: CASSLQGASYGYTF.

This clone is judged medium-sized. This chain joins TRBV7-2 and TRBJ1-1; possibly TRBD1 for D (6 bases). This CDR3 comprises 13 residues. V shed 4 bases and J shed 4 bases, with 10 bases lying between them. In germline, CDR1 is SGHTA, CDR2 FQGNSA. CDR3 DNA: TGTGCCAGCAGCTCCGGACAGTTCACTGAAGCTTTCTTT. It yields the protein CASSSGQFTEAFF. The whole variable domain, remainder taken from reference TRBV7-2 and TRBJ1-1, is GAGVSQSPSNKVTEKGKDVELRCDPISGHTALYWYRQSLGQGLEFLIYFQGNSAPDKSGLPSDRFSAERTGGSVSTLTIQRTQQEDSAVYLCASSSGQFTEAFFGQGTRLTVV.